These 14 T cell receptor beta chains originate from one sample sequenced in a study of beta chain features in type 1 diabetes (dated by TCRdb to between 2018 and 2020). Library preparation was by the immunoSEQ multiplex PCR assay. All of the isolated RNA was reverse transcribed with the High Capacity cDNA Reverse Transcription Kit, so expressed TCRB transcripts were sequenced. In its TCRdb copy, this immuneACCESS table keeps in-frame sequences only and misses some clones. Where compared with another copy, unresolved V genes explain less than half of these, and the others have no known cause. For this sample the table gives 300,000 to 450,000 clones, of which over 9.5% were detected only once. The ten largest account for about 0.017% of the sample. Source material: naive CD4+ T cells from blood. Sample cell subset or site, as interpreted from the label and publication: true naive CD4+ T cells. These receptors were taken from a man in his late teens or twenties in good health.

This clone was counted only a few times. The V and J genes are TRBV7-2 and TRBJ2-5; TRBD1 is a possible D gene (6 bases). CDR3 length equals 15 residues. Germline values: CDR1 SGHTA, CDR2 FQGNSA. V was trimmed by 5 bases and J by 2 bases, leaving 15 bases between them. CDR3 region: CASSLLQGGQETQYF. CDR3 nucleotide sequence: TGTGCCAGCAGCCTCCTACAGGGTGGTCAAGAGACCCAGTACTTC.

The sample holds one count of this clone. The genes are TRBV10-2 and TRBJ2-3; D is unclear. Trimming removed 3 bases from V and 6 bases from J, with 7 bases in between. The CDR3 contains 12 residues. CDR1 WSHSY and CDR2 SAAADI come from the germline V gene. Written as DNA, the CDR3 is TGCGCCAGCAGTGATTTCAGGGATACGCAGTATTTT. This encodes CASSDFRDTQYF.

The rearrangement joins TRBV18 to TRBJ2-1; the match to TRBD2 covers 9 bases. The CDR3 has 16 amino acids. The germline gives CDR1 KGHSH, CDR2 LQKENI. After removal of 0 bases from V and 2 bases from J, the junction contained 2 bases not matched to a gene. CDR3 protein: CASSPPSGGPYNEQFF. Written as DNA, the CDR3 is TGTGCCAGCTCACCACCTAGCGGGGGTCCCTACAATGAGCAGTTCTTC.

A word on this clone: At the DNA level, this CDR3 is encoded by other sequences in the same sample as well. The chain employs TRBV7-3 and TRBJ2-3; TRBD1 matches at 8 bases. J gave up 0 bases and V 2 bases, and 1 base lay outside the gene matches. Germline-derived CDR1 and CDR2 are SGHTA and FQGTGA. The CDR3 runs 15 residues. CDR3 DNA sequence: TGTGCCAGCAGCTTAGGGACAGGTAGCACAGATACGCAGTATTTT. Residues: CASSLGTGSTDTQYF.

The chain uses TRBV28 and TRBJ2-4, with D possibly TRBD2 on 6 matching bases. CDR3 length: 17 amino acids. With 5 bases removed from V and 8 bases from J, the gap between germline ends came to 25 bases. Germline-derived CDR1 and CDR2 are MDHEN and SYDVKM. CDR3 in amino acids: CASSNGGPSRYEDIQYF. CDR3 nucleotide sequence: TGTGCCAGCAGTAACGGAGGGCCTAGTCGATATGAGGACATTCAGTACTTC.

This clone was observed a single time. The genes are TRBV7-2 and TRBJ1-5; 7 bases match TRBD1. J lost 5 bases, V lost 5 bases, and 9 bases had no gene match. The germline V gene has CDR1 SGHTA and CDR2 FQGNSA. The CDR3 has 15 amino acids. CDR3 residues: CASSDRASGYQPQHF. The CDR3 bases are TGTGCCAGCAGCGACAGGGCCTCAGGGTATCAGCCCCAGCATTTT.

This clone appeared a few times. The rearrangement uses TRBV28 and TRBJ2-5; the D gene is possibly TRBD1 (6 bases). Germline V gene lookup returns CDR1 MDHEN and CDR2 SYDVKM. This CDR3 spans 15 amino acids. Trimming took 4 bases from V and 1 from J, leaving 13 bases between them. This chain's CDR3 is CASSSLGGSQETQYF. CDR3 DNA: TGTGCCAGCAGTTCGCTTGGGGGCAGCCAAGAGACCCAGTACTTC.

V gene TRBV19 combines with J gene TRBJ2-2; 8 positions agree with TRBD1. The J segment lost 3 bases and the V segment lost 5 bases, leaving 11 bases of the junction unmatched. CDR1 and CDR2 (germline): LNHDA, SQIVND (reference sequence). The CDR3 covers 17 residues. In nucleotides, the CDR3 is TGTGCCAGTAGTTCCTCCTTGACAGGGGTAGACACCGGGGAGCTGTTTTTT. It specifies CASSSSLTGVDTGELFF.

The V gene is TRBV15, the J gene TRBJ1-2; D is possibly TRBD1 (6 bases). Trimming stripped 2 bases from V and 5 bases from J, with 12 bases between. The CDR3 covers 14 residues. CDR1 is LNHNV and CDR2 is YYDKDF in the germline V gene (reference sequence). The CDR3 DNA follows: TGTGCCACCAGCAGAAGTAGGGGGGGTTATGGCTACACCTTC. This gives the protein CATSRSRGGYGYTF.

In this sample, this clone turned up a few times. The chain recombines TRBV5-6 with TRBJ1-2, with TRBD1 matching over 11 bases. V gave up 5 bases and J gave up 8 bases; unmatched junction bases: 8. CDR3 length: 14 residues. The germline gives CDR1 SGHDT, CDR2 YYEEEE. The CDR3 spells CASRKRDRGSGYTF. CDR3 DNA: TGTGCCAGCAGGAAAAGGGACAGGGGGTCCGGCTACACCTTC. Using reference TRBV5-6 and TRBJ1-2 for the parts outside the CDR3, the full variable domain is DAGVTQSPTHLIKTRGQQVTLRCSPKSGHDTVSWYQQALGQGPQFIFQYYEEEERQRGNFPDRFSGHQFPNYSSELNVNALLLGDSALYLCASRKRDRGSGYTFGSGTRLTVV.

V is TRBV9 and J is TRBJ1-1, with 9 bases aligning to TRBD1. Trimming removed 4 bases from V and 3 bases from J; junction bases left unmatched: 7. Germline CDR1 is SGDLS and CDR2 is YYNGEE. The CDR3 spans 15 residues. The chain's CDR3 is CASSSQGASDTEAFF. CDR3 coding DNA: TGTGCCAGCAGCTCACAGGGGGCGTCGGACACTGAAGCTTTCTTT.

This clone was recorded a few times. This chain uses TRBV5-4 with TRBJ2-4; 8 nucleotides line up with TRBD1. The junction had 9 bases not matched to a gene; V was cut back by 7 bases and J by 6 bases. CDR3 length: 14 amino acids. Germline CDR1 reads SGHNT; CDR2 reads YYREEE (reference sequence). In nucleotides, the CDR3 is TGTGCCAGCGGACCCCACGGACAGGGAAACATTCAGTACTTC. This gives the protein CASGPHGQGNIQYF.

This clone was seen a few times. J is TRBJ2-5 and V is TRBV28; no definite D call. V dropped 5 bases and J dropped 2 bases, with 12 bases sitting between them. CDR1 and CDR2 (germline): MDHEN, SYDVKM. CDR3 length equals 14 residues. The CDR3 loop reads CASSEAGIQETQYF. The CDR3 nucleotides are TGTGCCAGCAGTGAAGCAGGAATTCAAGAGACCCAGTACTTC.

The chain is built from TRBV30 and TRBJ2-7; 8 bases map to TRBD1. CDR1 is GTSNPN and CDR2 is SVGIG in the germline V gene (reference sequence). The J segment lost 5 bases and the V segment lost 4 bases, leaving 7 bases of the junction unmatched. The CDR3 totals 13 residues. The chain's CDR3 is CAWTPGGADEQYF. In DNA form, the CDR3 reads TGTGCCTGGACCCCAGGGGGCGCGGACGAGCAGTACTTC.